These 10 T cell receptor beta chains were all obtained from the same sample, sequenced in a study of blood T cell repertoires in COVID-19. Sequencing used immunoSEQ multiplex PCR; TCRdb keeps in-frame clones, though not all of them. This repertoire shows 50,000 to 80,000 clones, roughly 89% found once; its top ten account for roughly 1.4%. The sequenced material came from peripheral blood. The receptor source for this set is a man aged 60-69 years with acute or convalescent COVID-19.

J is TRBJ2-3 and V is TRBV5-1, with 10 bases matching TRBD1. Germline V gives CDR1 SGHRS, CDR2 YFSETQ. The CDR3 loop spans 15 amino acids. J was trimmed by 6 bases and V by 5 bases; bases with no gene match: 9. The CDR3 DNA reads TGCGCCAGCAGTGCGGGACAGGGGAAAGTGGATACGCAGTATTTT. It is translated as CASSAGQGKVDTQYF.

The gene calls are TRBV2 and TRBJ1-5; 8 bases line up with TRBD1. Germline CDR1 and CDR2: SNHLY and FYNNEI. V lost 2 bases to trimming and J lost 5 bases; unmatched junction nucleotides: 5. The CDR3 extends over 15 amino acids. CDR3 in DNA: TGTGCCAGCAGTGAAACAAGGACAGGGTATCAGCCCCAGCATTTT. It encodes CASSETRTGYQPQHF.

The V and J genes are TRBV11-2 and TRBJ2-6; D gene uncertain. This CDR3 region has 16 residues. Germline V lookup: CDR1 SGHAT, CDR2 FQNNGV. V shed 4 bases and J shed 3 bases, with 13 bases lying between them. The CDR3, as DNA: TGTGCCAGCAGCTCGCATGGGCCATTTGGGGCCAACGTCCTGACTTTC. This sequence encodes CASSSHGPFGANVLTF.

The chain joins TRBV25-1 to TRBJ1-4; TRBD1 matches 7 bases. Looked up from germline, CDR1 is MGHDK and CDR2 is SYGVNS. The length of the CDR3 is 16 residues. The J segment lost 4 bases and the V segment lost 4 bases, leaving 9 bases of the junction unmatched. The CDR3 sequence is CASSAAAGTVNEKLFF. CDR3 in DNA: TGTGCCAGCAGTGCTGCAGCCGGGACAGTTAATGAAAAACTGTTTTTT.

This CDR3 is CASSLVLRGEAFF. The CDR3 DNA is TGTGCCAGCAGTTTAGTACTTCGGGGTGAAGCTTTCTTT. The rearrangement uses TRBV27 and TRBJ1-1; no firm D call. The CDR3 sequence is 13 residues long. V was shortened by 2 bases and J by 7 bases, with 11 bases between the two germline ends. CDR1 and CDR2 (germline): MNHEY, SMNVEV (reference sequence).

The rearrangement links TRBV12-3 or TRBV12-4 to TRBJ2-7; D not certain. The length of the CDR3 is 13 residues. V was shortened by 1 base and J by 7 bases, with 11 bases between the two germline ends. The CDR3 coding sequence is TGTGCCAGCAGTTTAGGGAGTAGAAGGGAGCAGTACTTC. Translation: CASSLGSRREQYF.

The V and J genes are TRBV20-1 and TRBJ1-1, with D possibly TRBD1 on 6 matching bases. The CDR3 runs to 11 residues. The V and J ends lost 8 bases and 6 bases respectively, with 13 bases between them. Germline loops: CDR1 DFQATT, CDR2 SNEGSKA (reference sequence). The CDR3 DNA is TGCAGTTCTTCCGGACAGTCTGAAGCTTTCTTT. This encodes CSSSGQSEAFF.

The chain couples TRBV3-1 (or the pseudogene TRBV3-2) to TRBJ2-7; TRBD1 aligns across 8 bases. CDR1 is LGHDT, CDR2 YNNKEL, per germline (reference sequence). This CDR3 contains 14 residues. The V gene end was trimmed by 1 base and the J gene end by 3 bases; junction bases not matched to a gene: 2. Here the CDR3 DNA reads TGTGCCAGCAGCCAAGGGACAGGGCTCTACGAGCAGTACTTC. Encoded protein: CASSQGTGLYEQYF.

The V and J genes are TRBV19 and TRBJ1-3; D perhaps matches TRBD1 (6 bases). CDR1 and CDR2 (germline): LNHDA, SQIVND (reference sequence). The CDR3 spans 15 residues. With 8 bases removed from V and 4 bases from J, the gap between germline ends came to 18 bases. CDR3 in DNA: TGTGCCAGTGGGGGAACAGGGCGTCCGGGAAACACCATATATTTT. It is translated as CASGGTGRPGNTIYF.

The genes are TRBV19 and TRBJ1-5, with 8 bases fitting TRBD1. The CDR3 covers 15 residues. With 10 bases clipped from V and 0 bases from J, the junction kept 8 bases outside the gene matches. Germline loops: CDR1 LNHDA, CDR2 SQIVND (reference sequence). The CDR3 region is CATKRGQDSNQPQHF. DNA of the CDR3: TGTGCCACGAAACGGGGACAGGATAGCAATCAGCCCCAGCATTTT. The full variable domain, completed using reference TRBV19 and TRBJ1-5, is DGGITQSPKYLFRKEGQNVTLSCEQNLNHDAMYWYRQDPGQGLRLIYYSQIVNDFQKGDIAEGYSVSREKKESFPLTVTSAQKNPTAFYLCATKRGQDSNQPQHFGDGTRLSIL.